Detailed here is one T cell receptor (beta chain). Antigen unknown. Germline V lookup: CDR1 SGHKS, CDR2 YYEKEE (reference sequence). The CDR3 spans 16 residues. The V segment lost 4 bases and the J segment 1 base; nucleotides outside the gene matches: 10. Libraries were prepared by immunoSEQ multiplex PCR; TCRdb keeps only in-frame clonotypes and omits some of them. The sample carries over 45,000 clones, over 90% recorded once. This specimen belongs to a study of cytomegalovirus exposure and HLA in healthy donors. Whole-study context: A subsequent analysis stated that the 100 to 150 validation repertoires were run on the same platform as the roughly 670 first-cohort repertoires. Study results and caveats: The authors listed about 170 TCR beta chains as cytomegalovirus-associated.

The receptor was isolated from a woman aged 18-30 years in good health and CMV-seronegative. The gene calls are TRBV5-5 and TRBJ1-1, with 7 bases identical to TRBD1. The sequencing sample was made of PBMCs. CDR3 nucleotide sequence: TGTGCCAGCAGCAGGGGACAGACAGAAGGGAACACTGAAGCTTTCTTT. Translation gives CASSRGQTEGNTEAFF.